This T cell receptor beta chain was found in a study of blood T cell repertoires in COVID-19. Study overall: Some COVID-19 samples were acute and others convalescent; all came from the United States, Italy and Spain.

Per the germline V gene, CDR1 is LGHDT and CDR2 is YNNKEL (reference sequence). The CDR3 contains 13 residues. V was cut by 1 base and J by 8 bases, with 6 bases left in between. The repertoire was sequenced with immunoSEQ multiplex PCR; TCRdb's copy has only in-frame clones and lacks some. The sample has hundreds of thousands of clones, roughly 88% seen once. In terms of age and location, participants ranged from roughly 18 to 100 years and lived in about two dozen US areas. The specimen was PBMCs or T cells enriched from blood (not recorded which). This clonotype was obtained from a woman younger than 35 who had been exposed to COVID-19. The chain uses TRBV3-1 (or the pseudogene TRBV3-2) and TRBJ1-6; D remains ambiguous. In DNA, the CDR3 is TGTGCCAGCAGCCAAGTCCTTTATTCACCCCTCCACTTT. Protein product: CASSQVLYSPLHF.